The 18 T cell receptor beta chains below come from one sample, sequenced in a study of blood T cells in healthy people across ages. A sample-barcoded 5' primer and a J-beta primer mix were used in a second PCR of about 7 to 12 cycles. A single record per CDR3 protein comes from TCRdb applying MiXCR to the 5' RACE reads. This table has around 1.5 million distinct CDR3 sequences, approximately 60% appearing once. The sequenced sample consisted of blood. The receptors were sampled from a man younger than 35 in good health.

The V and J genes are TRBV29-1 and TRBJ1-4; 8 bases line up with TRBD1. V shed 6 bases and J 8 bases; nucleotides not matched to a gene: 8. The germline CDR1 and CDR2 sequences are SQVTM and ANQGSEA. This CDR3 region has 13 residues. The CDR3 spells CSVRTGPGEKLFF. CDR3 in DNA: TGCAGCGTCCGGACAGGGCCAGGCGAAAAACTGTTTTTT.

The sample holds a few counts of this clonotype. The chain is built from TRBV27 and TRBJ1-2, with D possibly matching TRBD1 (5 bases). This CDR3 has 13 amino acids. Trimming cost V 0 bases and J 6 bases, with 8 bases left between them. CDR1 and CDR2 from the germline V gene are MNHEY and SMNVEV (reference sequence). CDR3 sequence (DNA): TGTGCCAGCAGTTTATCGACGGGGGATGGCTACACCTTC. Its translation: CASSLSTGDGYTF.

The V and J genes are TRBV6-5 and TRBJ1-4; D may be TRBD1 (6 bases). Germline V CDR1 and CDR2: MNHEY, SVGAGI. Trimming stripped 0 bases from V and 7 bases from J, with 9 bases between. The CDR3 is 14 amino acids. The CDR3 here is CASSYSAGAEKLFF. CDR3 sequence (DNA): TGTGCCAGCAGTTACTCGGCAGGGGCTGAAAAACTGTTTTTT.

V and J are TRBV27 and TRBJ2-5; 13 bases are shared with TRBD2. This CDR3 is built from 15 residues. CDR1 MNHEY and CDR2 SMNVEV come from the germline V gene (reference sequence). The V gene end was trimmed by 6 bases and the J gene end by 11 bases; junction bases not matched to a gene: 12. CDR3 nucleotides: TGTGCCAGCAGCTTACTAGCGGGGGGGCCTGGTGAGCAGTACTTC. Translating it yields CASSLLAGGPGEQYF.

V gene TRBV7-2 combines with J gene TRBJ2-7, with 9 bases identical to TRBD2. There are 17 residues in the CDR3. CDR1 is SGHTA and CDR2 is FQGNSA in the germline V gene. The ends lost 6 bases at V and 5 bases at J; junction bases unmatched: 17. The CDR3 DNA reads as TGTGCCAGCAGTCAAACCCTGGGCGGGGGGGTATCTAACGAGCAGTACTTC. Translation gives CASSQTLGGGVSNEQYF. Drawing the rest from reference TRBV7-2 and TRBJ2-7, the complete variable domain is GAGVSQSPSNKVTEKGKDVELRCDPISGHTALYWYRQSLGQGLEFLIYFQGNSAPDKSGLPSDRFSAERTGGSVSTLTIQRTQQEDSAVYLCASSQTLGGGVSNEQYFGPGTRLTVT.

This chain joins TRBV20-1 and TRBJ2-7, with a possible D match to TRBD2 (6 bases). The CDR3 is made up of 14 amino acids. The V end lost 0 bases, the J end lost 4 bases, and 13 bases lay between the germline ends. Germline V gene sequence: CDR1 DFQATT, CDR2 SNEGSKA (reference sequence). This CDR3 is CSARDIERAYEQYF. Written as DNA, the CDR3 is TGCAGTGCTAGAGATATCGAGCGGGCGTACGAGCAGTACTTC.

This chain joins TRBV20-1 and TRBJ2-7, with TRBD2 as a possible D gene (5 bases). Germline V gene data show CDR1 as DFQATT and CDR2 as SNEGSKA (reference sequence). CDR3 length equals 11 residues. V was trimmed by 6 bases and J by 6 bases, leaving 12 bases between them. The CDR3 spells CSAKRVSEQYF. The CDR3 nucleotides read TGCAGTGCCAAGAGGGTCTCCGAGCAGTACTTC.

This clonotype was recorded once. The chain carries TRBV27 and TRBJ1-4, with TRBD1 as a possible D gene (5 bases). Germline CDR1 is MNHEY and CDR2 is SMNVEV (reference sequence). The CDR3 runs to 20 residues. V was cut by 7 bases and J by 0 bases, with 27 bases left in between. The CDR3: CASKPYGGLGERSTNEKLFF. CDR3 bases: TGTGCCAGCAAACCCTACGGGGGACTCGGCGAAAGGTCAACTAATGAAAAACTGTTTTTT.

V is TRBV20-1 and J is TRBJ2-3; possible D gene TRBD2, 6 bases. V dropped 5 bases and J dropped 0 bases, with 12 bases sitting between them. The CDR3 runs to 14 residues. The germline CDR1 and CDR2 sequences are DFQATT and SNEGSKA (reference sequence). The CDR3 protein is CSAEIAVSTDTQYF. CDR3 coding DNA: TGCAGTGCTGAAATAGCGGTTAGCACAGATACGCAGTATTTT.

The chain combines TRBV4-1 with TRBJ2-4, with 11 bases that match TRBD2. The end of the DNA fits TRBJ2-7 better, so the J call may be wrong. Germline V gene data show CDR1 as MGHRA and CDR2 as YSYEKL. The CDR3 consists of 16 residues. In DNA, the CDR3 is TGCGCCAGCAGCCAAGAGTCGACTAGCGGGAATTACGAGCAGTACTTC. This gives the protein CASSQESTSGNYEQYF.

The genes are TRBV12-3 or TRBV12-4 and TRBJ2-4; 10 positions agree with TRBD2. Judging by the DNA end, TRBJ2-7 fits better; the J call may be wrong. The CDR3 sequence is 13 residues long. The CDR3 spells CASRSGLALEQYF. CDR3 DNA sequence: TGTGCCAGCAGATCGGGACTAGCGCTCGAGCAGTACTTC.

The V call is TRBV7-2, the J call TRBJ1-6, with unresolved D. V was cut by 5 bases and J by 16 bases, with 15 bases left in between. From germline, CDR1 is SGHTA and CDR2 FQGNSA. This CDR3 has 12 amino acids. In DNA, the CDR3 is TGTGCCAGCAGCCCTGCCGTAAGCATGCTCCACTTT. Protein product: CASSPAVSMLHF.

The chain combines TRBV29-1 with TRBJ2-1; no firm D call. The germline CDR1 and CDR2 sequences are SQVTM and ANQGSEA. The V end lost 3 bases, the J end lost 7 bases, and 19 bases lay between the germline ends. CDR3 length: 15 amino acids. Written as DNA, the CDR3 is TGCAGCGTTGATTCAGTTATAGTAGGATTGAATGAGCAGTTCTTC. This encodes CSVDSVIVGLNEQFF.

The genes are TRBV4-2 and TRBJ2-7; no reliable D call. This CDR3 is 11 amino acids long. CDR1 and CDR2 (germline): LGHNA, YNFKEQ. V lost 0 bases and J 12 bases, leaving 9 bases between the germline ends. The CDR3 bases are TGTGCCAGCAGCCAAGACCTCTTGTGGTACTTC. Translation gives CASSQDLLWYF.

The rearrangement joins TRBV7-9 to TRBJ2-1; D may be TRBD1 or TRBD2 (5 bases each). This CDR3 comprises 17 residues. Germline lookup yields CDR1 SEHNR and CDR2 FQNEAQ (reference sequence). Trimming took 3 bases from V and 2 from J, leaving 17 bases between them. The CDR3 loop reads CASSFPVGDDTYNEQFF. The CDR3 DNA sequence: TGTGCCAGCAGCTTTCCAGTGGGGGACGACACCTACAATGAGCAGTTCTTC.

The chain uses TRBV10-3 and TRBJ2-3; D might be TRBD2 (6 bases). Trimming removed 3 bases from V and 1 base from J, with 11 bases in between. The CDR3 loop spans 15 amino acids. Germline values: CDR1 ENHRY, CDR2 SYGVKD. As DNA, the CDR3 is TGTGCCATCAGTGACCAGCGGGTTCGCACAGATACGCAGTATTTT. Translation gives CAISDQRVRTDTQYF.

In this sample, this clonotype turned up a few times. The V and J genes are TRBV9 and TRBJ2-1; 8 bases match TRBD2. The germline V gene encodes CDR1 SGDLS and CDR2 YYNGEE. The CDR3 contains 15 residues. J was trimmed by 7 bases and V by 2 bases; bases with no gene match: 8. CDR3 loop: CASSVNSGARNEQFF. The CDR3 DNA is TGTGCCAGCAGCGTGAATAGCGGGGCGCGGAATGAGCAGTTCTTC.

There are many counts of this clonotype. V and J are TRBV6-2 or TRBV6-3 and TRBJ2-7; TRBD2 agrees at 11 bases. Germline assignment: CDR1 MNHEY and CDR2 SVGEGT. There are 14 residues in the CDR3. Losses at the gene ends were 6 bases for V and 2 bases for J; bases not matched to a gene: 3. The CDR3 coding sequence is TGTGCCAGCAGCTTACTAGCGGGGGCCTACGAGCAGTACTTC. It codes for CASSLLAGAYEQYF.